This TCR beta chain was recovered during a study of neurological immune-mediated disorders. This clonotype was seen many times. Its antigen is unidentified. Study-wide points: HTLV-1-associated myelopathy had the most TCR clonal expansion, whereas multiple sclerosis had the least (lower than in healthy controls).

This CDR3 contains 15 residues. The germline V gene encodes CDR1 LGHNA and CDR2 YNFKEQ. Trimming left V 0 bases short and J 3 bases short, with 9 bases between. The time point is: longitudinal time-point 2. One entry per CDR3 protein results from TCRdb running MiXCR on the 5' RACE reads. The table includes approximately 82,000 distinct CDR3 sequences, under 15% detected once. The sample was PBMCs. The TCR comes from a female donor with HTLV-1-associated myelopathy (HAM/TSP). This sequence joins TRBV4-2 and TRBJ1-5, with D perhaps TRBD1 (6 bases). CDR3 nucleotide sequence: TGTGCCAGCAGCCAAGATACAGGGTCCAATCAGCCCCAGCATTTT. Translating it yields CASSQDTGSNQPQHF.